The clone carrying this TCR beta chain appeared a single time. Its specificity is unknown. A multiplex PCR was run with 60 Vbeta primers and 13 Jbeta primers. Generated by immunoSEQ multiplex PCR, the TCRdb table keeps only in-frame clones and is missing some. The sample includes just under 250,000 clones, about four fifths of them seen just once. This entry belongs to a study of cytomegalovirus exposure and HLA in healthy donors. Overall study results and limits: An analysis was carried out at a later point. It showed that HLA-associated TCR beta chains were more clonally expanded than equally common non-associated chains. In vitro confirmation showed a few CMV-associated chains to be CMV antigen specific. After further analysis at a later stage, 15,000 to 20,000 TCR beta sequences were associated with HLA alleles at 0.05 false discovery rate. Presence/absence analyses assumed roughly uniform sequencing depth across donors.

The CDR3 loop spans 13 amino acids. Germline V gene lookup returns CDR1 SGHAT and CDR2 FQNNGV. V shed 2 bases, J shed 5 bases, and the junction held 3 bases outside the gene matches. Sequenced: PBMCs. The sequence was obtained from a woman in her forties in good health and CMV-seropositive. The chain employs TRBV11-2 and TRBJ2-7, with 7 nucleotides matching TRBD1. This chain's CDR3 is CASSLTGANEQYF. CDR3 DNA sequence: TGTGCCAGCAGCTTAACAGGGGCCAACGAGCAGTACTTC.